This T cell receptor beta chain was captured in a study of T cell repertoires in cytomegalovirus infection. About the study: It can be stated that public TCR beta signatures indicated CMV infection as well as a matching HLA type. Findings and caveats of the study: HLA-C-restricted CMV-specific TCR beta clonotypes prevailed in the ex vivo response.

To note about this clonotype: Its target is unknown.

Germline V CDR1 and CDR2: MNHNS, SASEGT. The V and J ends lost 8 bases and 6 bases respectively, with 17 bases between them. CDR3 length: 14 residues. MiXCR was run by TCRdb on the reads, yielding one entry per CDR3 protein. The repertoire includes some 500,000 distinct CDR3 sequences, roughly a third of them detected once, and 17% sits in the top ten. The sample was cultured PBMCs, taken from culture after CMV antigen stimulation. This clonotype was obtained from a human donor in good health (CMV status not recorded). Some clones in this sample may be carry-over from other donors' samples. The chain joins TRBV6-1 to TRBJ2-1; D gene ambiguous. CDR3 DNA sequence: TGTGCCAGCGGAACTGGACCCCGATCCAATGAGCAGTTCTTC. Amino acid sequence: CASGTGPRSNEQFF.